This is a list of T cell receptor beta chains from one sample in a study of T cell responses to AZD1222 COVID-19 vaccine. Libraries were prepared by immunoSEQ multiplex PCR; TCRdb keeps only in-frame clonotypes and omits some of them. This sample has about 110,000 clones, with roughly 90% found just once. Specimen: peripheral blood, collected on day 0 of AZD1222 vaccination. These receptors were obtained from an adult in good health. Each CDR3 is given without its conserved first and last residue. Expanded clones are given a class, and other clones once, few, many or no size at all.

V: TRBV18; J: TRBJ1-2; size: NA; CDR3: ASSPKAGSNSIRGYT
V: TRBV25-1; J: TRBJ1-3; size: NA; CDR3: ASSERGGLSGNTIY
V: TRBV12-3/TRBV12-4; J: TRBJ2-1; size: NA; CDR3: ASSLGGRGEQF
V: TRBV7-2; J: TRBJ1-1; size: NA; CDR3: ASSLGRNTEAF
V: TRBV5-4; J: TRBJ1-1; size: once; CDR3: ASSAATGGFTEAF
V: TRBV6-5; J: TRBJ2-7; size: few; CDR3: ASSRGGTYEQY
V: TRBV4-1; J: TRBJ2-1; size: NA; CDR3: ASSLQGAQDNEQF
V: TRBV5-4; J: TRBJ2-2; size: NA; CDR3: ASSLGSGGLVGELF
V: TRBV11-3; J: TRBJ1-2; size: NA; CDR3: ASSLGERGYT
V: TRBV11-3; J: TRBJ2-3; size: NA; CDR3: ASSLDSHRQGATDTQY
V: TRBV30; J: TRBJ1-5; size: NA; CDR3: AWGLLGQNQPQH
V: TRBV6-6; J: TRBJ2-1; size: NA; CDR3: ASIARLADNEQF
V: TRBV5-1; J: TRBJ1-5; size: NA; CDR3: ASSRGWGAIDQPQH
V: TRBV6-1; J: TRBJ2-3; size: NA; CDR3: ASSESLGQGTDTQY
V: TRBV7-9; J: TRBJ2-7; size: NA; CDR3: ASSLAVGAPSYEQY
V: TRBV30; J: TRBJ1-3; size: NA; CDR3: AWTGGGSGNTIY
V: TRBV5-5; J: TRBJ1-1; size: once; CDR3: ASSLIFTEAF
V: TRBV5-1; J: TRBJ1-1; size: NA; CDR3: ASSLDTGGGTEAF
V: TRBV5-4; J: TRBJ1-2; size: NA; CDR3: ASSSPISTVSNYGYT
V: TRBV11-3; J: TRBJ2-6; size: NA; CDR3: ASSPQGIWANVLT